Listed below are T cell receptor beta chains from one sample, sequenced in a study of T cell repertoires in cytomegalovirus infection. TCRdb re-called the reads with MiXCR, one entry per CDR3 protein. The data contain just over 450,000 distinct CDR3 sequences, 42% of them seen just once; the ten biggest clones take up roughly two fifths. Antigens of these TCRs are unknown. Sequenced material: cultured PBMCs, taken from culture after CMV antigen stimulation. Receptors originate from a human donor in good health (CMV status not recorded). Some clones in this sample may be carry-over from other donors' samples. Both conserved end residues are part of each CDR3. D genes are given only for firm matches. Only part of the rows carry a size: once, few, many, or a class if the clone is expanded.

.,TRBV5-1,TRBD1,TRBJ2-5,CASSLTGQGGEETQYF,TGCGCCAGCAGCCTAACTGGACAGGGTGGGGAAGAGACCCAGTACTTC
few,TRBV7-2,.,TRBJ2-7,CASSPTTGSRTYEQYF,TGTGCCAGCAGCCCAACCACAGGGTCTAGAACCTACGAGCAGTACTTC
.,TRBV6-1,.,TRBJ1-3,CASSEYDSGNTIYF,TGTGCCAGCAGTGAATACGACTCTGGAAACACCATATATTTT
.,TRBV4-3,TRBD1,TRBJ1-2,CASSQDGRGTGYTF,TGCGCCAGCAGCCAAGATGGCAGGGGGACTGGCTACACCTTC
.,TRBV12-3/TRBV12-4,.,TRBJ2-2,CASSSPWTTGELFF,TGTGCCAGCAGCTCCCCTTGGACTACCGGGGAGCTGTTTTTT
few,TRBV6-6,.,TRBJ1-3,CASSYSSENSGNTIYF,TGTGCCAGCAGTTACTCGAGTGAGAACTCTGGAAACACCATATATTTT
many,TRBV7-2,TRBD2,TRBJ2-1,CASSLRLAGGPVLSEQFF,TGTGCCAGCAGCTTACGTCTAGCGGGGGGGCCGGTCCTGAGTGAGCAGTTCTTC
.,TRBV20-1,TRBD1,TRBJ1-1,CSAAGGNLNTEAFF,TGCAGTGCCGCAGGGGGAAATCTGAACACTGAAGCTTTCTTT
.,TRBV7-9,.,TRBJ2-3,CASSFGLPDTQYF,TGTGCCAGCAGCTTCGGGCTACCAGATACGCAGTATTTT
few,TRBV4-3,.,TRBJ2-1,CASSQQTGHYNEQFF,TGCGCCAGCAGCCAACAAACAGGGCACTACAATGAGCAGTTCTTC
.,TRBV7-2,.,TRBJ2-3,CASTTGTHTQYF,TGTGCCAGCACCACAGGGACCCATACGCAGTATTTT
few,TRBV7-2,.,TRBJ1-2,CASSMGAGGYTF,TGTGCCAGCTCGATGGGGGCGGGAGGCTACACCTTC
few,TRBV6-1,TRBD1,TRBJ1-5,CASREAQGIGNQPQHF,TGTGCCAGCAGAGAAGCACAGGGGATAGGCAATCAGCCCCAGCATTTT
.,TRBV6-6,TRBD1,TRBJ2-2,CASTEDRANPNTGELFF,TGTGCCAGCACCGAAGACAGGGCGAATCCCAACACCGGGGAGCTGTTTTTT
.,TRBV6-1,TRBD1,TRBJ2-2,CASRTPGQGYTGELFF,TGTGCCAGCAGGACCCCGGGACAGGGGTACACCGGGGAGCTGTTTTTT
.,TRBV5-1,.,TRBJ1-1,CASSLEGGNTEAFF,TGTGCCAGCAGCTTAGAAGGAGGGAACACTGAAGCTTTCTTT
.,TRBV5-3,TRBD1,TRBJ2-1,CASRGSALSADNEQFF,TGTGCCAGCAGGGGGTCGGCTCTTTCGGCCGACAATGAGCAGTTCTTC
few,TRBV19,TRBD1,TRBJ1-1,CASSPRDSSSEAFF,TGTGCCAGTAGTCCGCGGGACAGCAGTTCTGAAGCTTTCTTT
.,TRBV20-1,.,TRBJ2-7,CSASPGGYSYEQYF,TGCAGTGCTTCCCCTGGGGGGTACTCCTACGAGCAGTACTTC
.,TRBV6-5,TRBD1,TRBJ1-5,CASSQRTGRFNQPQHF,TGTGCCAGCAGTCAACGGACAGGGAGGTTCAATCAGCCCCAGCATTTT
.,TRBV6-5,TRBD2,TRBJ2-3,CASSFNGIGKLAGGPNTQYF,TGTGCCAGCAGTTTCAATGGGATAGGCAAACTAGCGGGGGGGCCGAATACGCAGTATTTT
.,TRBV7-2,.,TRBJ1-1,CASPEDFF,TGTGCCAGCCCGGAAGATTTCTTT
few,TRBV7-2,.,TRBJ2-3,CASSRGGRSTDTQYF,TGTGCCAGCAGCCGAGGGGGGCGAAGCACAGATACGCAGTATTTT
.,TRBV10-3,TRBD1,TRBJ2-1,CAISAGQEGNEQFF,TGTGCCATCAGTGCAGGACAGGAAGGCAATGAGCAGTTCTTC
few,TRBV7-9,TRBD1,TRBJ2-7,CASSRGQGSPYEQYF,TGTGCCAGCAGCCGGGGACAGGGAAGCCCGTACGAGCAGTACTTC
.,TRBV28,.,TRBJ2-1,CASEALGNEQFF,TGTGCCAGCGAGGCGCTGGGCAATGAGCAGTTCTTC
few,TRBV7-6,.,TRBJ1-4,CASSTSRGKNEKLFF,TGTGCCAGCAGCACCTCAAGGGGCAAAAATGAAAAACTGTTTTTT
.,TRBV7-2,TRBD1,TRBJ1-2,CASRITGTGDRGGYGYTF,TGTGCCAGCAGAATTACCGGGACAGGGGATCGTGGTGGCTATGGCTACACCTTC
many,TRBV7-8,.,TRBJ2-2,CASSLARGAGELFF,TGTGCCAGCAGCTTAGCTAGGGGGGCCGGGGAGCTGTTTTTT
.,TRBV6-1,.,TRBJ2-7,CASSERGGRGTYEQYF,TGTGCCAGCAGTGAGCGGGGCGGGCGGGGTACCTACGAGCAGTACTTC
few,TRBV6-1,.,TRBJ2-3,CASNERRTSTDTQYF,TGTGCCAGCAATGAGCGTCGAACTAGCACAGATACGCAGTATTTT
.,TRBV28,.,TRBJ2-1,CASAGARLNEQFF,TGTGCCAGCGCTGGGGCTAGGCTCAATGAGCAGTTCTTC
.,TRBV20-1,.,TRBJ1-5,CSASTRQYSNQPQHF,TGCAGTGCCTCGACCAGACAGTATAGCAATCAGCCCCAGCATTTT
.,TRBV11-3,.,TRBJ1-1,CASSPGWRGVNTEAFF,TGTGCCAGCAGCCCCGGTTGGCGGGGGGTGAACACTGAAGCTTTCTTT
few,TRBV6-1,.,TRBJ2-3,CASSETIDQTDTQYF,TGTGCCAGCAGTGAAACGATCGACCAGACAGATACGCAGTATTTT
few,TRBV14,.,TRBJ2-7,CASSQDQKLSYEQYF,TGTGCCAGCAGCCAAGATCAGAAGCTATCCTACGAGCAGTACTTC
few,TRBV6-1,.,TRBJ2-5,CASRRRRGDQETQYF,TGTGCCAGCAGACGACGGAGAGGGGACCAAGAGACCCAGTACTTC
.,TRBV27,.,TRBJ1-1,CASSLWGREAFF,TGTGCCAGCAGTTTATGGGGGCGTGAAGCTTTCTTT
few,TRBV12-3/TRBV12-4,TRBD1,TRBJ2-2,CASSLGWQGASGELFF,TGTGCCAGCAGTTTAGGTTGGCAGGGGGCCTCCGGGGAGCTGTTTTTT
few,TRBV6-5,TRBD1,TRBJ1-1,CASRQGGSTEAFF,TGTGCCAGCAGGCAGGGGGGGAGCACTGAAGCTTTCTTT